The source of this T cell receptor (beta chain) is a study of tissue T cells after allogeneic stem cell transplantation. By sample fraction, this clone is medium-sized. In germline, CDR1 is MNHEY, CDR2 SVGAGI. There are 13 residues in the CDR3. V lost 8 bases and J 9 bases, leaving 20 bases between the germline ends. Sequencing used immunoSEQ multiplex PCR; TCRdb keeps in-frame clones, though not all of them. This sample has about 4,400 clones, with roughly 70% found just once. The specimen comprised left colon tissue, sampled at autopsy. The chain employs TRBV6-5 and TRBJ2-7; tentatively, D is TRBD1 (5 bases). The clonotype was recovered from a male donor aged 60 or older with lung cancer. CDR3 DNA: TGTGCCAGCCAGCCGACAGCTTCGGAATTGCAGTACTTC. As protein: CASQPTASELQYF.